This T cell receptor beta chain was documented in a study of T cell repertoires in aging, cancer and after chemotherapy. Across the whole study: Chronic lymphocytic leukemia patients on fludarabine- or bendamustine-based regimens gave paired samples before and after chemotherapy.

Comments on this clonotype: Its antigen is not identified.

In germline, CDR1 is LNHDA, CDR2 SQIVND (reference sequence). The CDR3 loop spans 15 amino acids. V lost 6 bases and J 0 bases, leaving 11 bases between the germline ends. Study results and limitations: Compared with age-matched healthy donors, untreated hematological or solid cancer patients showed higher blood TCR clonality. In hematological cancer patients, infiltrated lymphoid organs may have impaired thymic emigration or peripheral T cell expansion. In each cancer cohort, median generation probability increased across chemotherapy, suggesting thymic output rebounded.

TCR beta rearrangements were amplified from peripheral blood genomic DNA. A mixed TRB-A/B primer pool amplified rearranged TRB by multiplex touch-down PCR. One entry per CDR3 protein results from TCRdb running MiXCR on the multiplex PCR reads. The sample lists some 1,400 distinct CDR3 sequences, about 49% occurring once. This sequence originates from a human donor with a blood cancer. The rearrangement links TRBV19 to TRBJ1-4; weak D call: TRBD1 (6 bases). Sequenced: blood. The CDR3 reads CASRRDTPTNEKLFF. The CDR3 nucleotides read TGTGCCAGTAGGCGGGACACTCCAACTAATGAAAAACTGTTTTTT.